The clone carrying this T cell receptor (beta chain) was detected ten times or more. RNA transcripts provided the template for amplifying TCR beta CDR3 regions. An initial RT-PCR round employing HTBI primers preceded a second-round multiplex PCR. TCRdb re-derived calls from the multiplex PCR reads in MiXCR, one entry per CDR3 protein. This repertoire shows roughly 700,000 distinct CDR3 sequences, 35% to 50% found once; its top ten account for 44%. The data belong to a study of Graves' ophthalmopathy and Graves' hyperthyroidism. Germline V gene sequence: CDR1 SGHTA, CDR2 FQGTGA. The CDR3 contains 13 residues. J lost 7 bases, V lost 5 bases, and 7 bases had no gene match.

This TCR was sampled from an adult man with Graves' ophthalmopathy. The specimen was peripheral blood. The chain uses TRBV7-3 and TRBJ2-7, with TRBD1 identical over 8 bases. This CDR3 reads CASSQGQGREQYF. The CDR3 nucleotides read TGTGCCAGCAGCCAAGGACAGGGTCGGGAGCAGTACTTC.